The 22 T cell receptor beta chains presented below share a single source sample, sequenced in a study of early T cells in non-severe SARS-CoV-2 infection. In TCRdb, the 5' RACE reads were re-called with MiXCR into one record per CDR3 protein. The sample has approximately 47,000 distinct CDR3 sequences, about 6% seen once. The material was whole blood, obtained at baseline. The origin of the receptors is an adult who was a healthcare worker with PCR-confirmed SARS-CoV-2 infection or an uninfected control (not recorded which).

Many counts were recorded for this clonotype. The rearrangement links TRBV25-1 to TRBJ2-5; D gene uncertain. The CDR3 runs to 13 residues. V lost 3 bases and J lost 1, with 6 bases in between. Germline V gene data show CDR1 as MGHDK and CDR2 as SYGVNS. CDR3 DNA: TGTGCCAGCAGTGATTTTCCCCAAGAGACCCAGTACTTC. As protein: CASSDFPQETQYF.

The V and J genes are TRBV20-1 and TRBJ2-5; a possible D gene is TRBD2 (5 bases). The V end lost 0 bases, the J end lost 5 bases, and 10 bases lay between the germline ends. CDR3 length: 13 residues. Per germline, CDR1 DFQATT and CDR2 SNEGSKA (reference sequence). CDR3 residues: CSARDLAGETQYF. DNA of the CDR3: TGCAGTGCTAGAGATCTCGCGGGTGAGACCCAGTACTTC.

This clonotype was observed a handful of times. This chain joins TRBV5-1 and TRBJ2-5; 16 bases align to TRBD2. The V and J ends lost 3 bases and 6 bases, in that order; junction bases with no gene match: 5. The CDR3 runs to 16 residues. The germline gives CDR1 SGHRS, CDR2 YFSETQ. CDR3 DNA sequence: TGCGCCAGCAGCTCGGGACTAGCGGGAGGGCCACAGACCCAGTACTTC. It specifies CASSSGLAGGPQTQYF.

This clonotype was seen a handful of times. The chain combines TRBV20-1 with TRBJ2-7; no clear D gene. Germline loops: CDR1 DFQATT, CDR2 SNEGSKA (reference sequence). Trimming stripped 5 bases from V and 6 bases from J, with 20 bases between. The CDR3 consists of 14 residues. CDR3 sequence reads: CSAPEHTKFVEQYF. CDR3 coding DNA: TGCAGTGCTCCTGAACACACCAAGTTTGTCGAGCAGTACTTC.

Only a few counts were recorded for this clonotype. The rearrangement uses TRBV6-5 and TRBJ2-3, with 7 bases identical to TRBD2. The ends lost 0 bases at V and 3 bases at J; junction bases unmatched: 9. The CDR3 length is 17 residues. From germline, CDR1 is MNHEY and CDR2 SVGAGI. The CDR3 DNA follows: TGTGCCAGCAGTTACTCCTGGACTAGGTCTCGGACAGATACGCAGTATTTT. This encodes CASSYSWTRSRTDTQYF.

This clonotype was counted between two and nine times. The chain uses TRBV5-1 and TRBJ2-7; D call uncertain. The CDR3 is 14 residues long. CDR1 and CDR2 from the germline V gene are SGHRS and YFSETQ. V dropped 5 bases and J dropped 4 bases, with 16 bases sitting between them. DNA of the CDR3: TGCGCCAGCAGTTCGCTTCAACCCCCGTACGAGCAGTACTTC. This translates into CASSSLQPPYEQYF. Variable domain in full (rest from reference TRBV5-1 and TRBJ2-7): KAGVTQTPRYLIKTRGQQVTLSCSPISGHRSVSWYQQTPGQGLQFLFEYFSETQRNKGNFPGRFSGRQFSNSRSEMNVSTLELGDSALYLCASSSLQPPYEQYFGPGTRLTVT.

This clonotype was detected once. The chain is built from TRBV12-3 or TRBV12-4 and TRBJ2-7, with D perhaps assigned TRBD1 or TRBD2 (6 bases each). CDR3 length: 15 amino acids. Trimming stripped 5 bases from V and 7 bases from J, with 21 bases between. The CDR3 sequence: CASSPSRGATGEQYF. The DNA for the CDR3 is TGTGCCAGCAGTCCGTCGAGGGGGGCTACGGGAGAGCAGTACTTC.

This clonotype is medium-sized by share. This sequence joins TRBV28 and TRBJ2-1, with TRBD2 matching 14 bases. This CDR3 has 14 residues. Germline V gene sequence: CDR1 MDHEN, CDR2 SYDVKM. With V trimmed by 6 bases and J by 11 bases, 6 bases remained unmatched. The CDR3 spells CASSSGLAGDQQFF. CDR3 in DNA: TGTGCCAGCAGCTCGGGACTAGCGGGAGATCAGCAGTTCTTC.

The DNA of the CDR3 is TGCAGCGTTGAGCCAACGGGACAGGGAAATGAAAAACTGTTTTTT. It yields the protein CSVEPTGQGNEKLFF. The rearrangement uses TRBV29-1 and TRBJ1-4, with 9 bases aligning to TRBD1. Germline values: CDR1 SQVTM, CDR2 ANQGSEA. Trimming took 3 bases from V and 5 from J; bases not matched to a gene: 7. There are 15 residues in the CDR3.

This clonotype was seen repeatedly, ten times or more. This chain connects TRBV5-1 to TRBJ1-1; the D gene is possibly TRBD1 (5 bases). Trimming took 3 bases from V and 4 from J, leaving 19 bases between them. Germline V gene data show CDR1 as SGHRS and CDR2 as YFSETQ. CDR3 length: 16 residues. The CDR3 DNA reads as TGCGCCAGCAGCTATTACATGGGGCAGGTGTCCACTGAAGCTTTCTTT. Its protein is CASSYYMGQVSTEAFF.

This clonotype turned up a few times. This chain links TRBV12-3 or TRBV12-4 with TRBJ2-2; D is undetermined. The CDR3 is 14 residues long. Trimming shortened V by 3 bases and J by 1 base, and 6 bases separated the two germline ends. The CDR3 DNA reads TGTGCCAGCAGTTTTGCCAGGAACACCGGGGAGCTGTTTTTT. Translated: CASSFARNTGELFF.

In this sample, this clonotype turned up many times. CDR3 amino acids: CASSWVREGFNEQFF. The CDR3 DNA reads TGTGCCAGCAGTTGGGTTCGGGAGGGTTTCAATGAGCAGTTCTTC. V usage is TRBV12-3 or TRBV12-4 and J usage is TRBJ2-1; 8 bases match TRBD2. V shed 4 bases, J shed 6 bases, and the junction held 8 bases outside the gene matches. The CDR3 contains 15 residues.

This clonotype was found many times. The J gene is TRBJ2-3, the V gene TRBV16; 9 bases are a match to TRBD1. Unmatched junction bases numbered 7, after V lost 4 bases and J lost 2 bases. This CDR3 contains 16 residues. CDR1 is KGHSY and CDR2 is FQNENV in the germline V gene. The CDR3 coding sequence is TGTGCCAGCAGCCCTCTCCGGGACAGGGACACAGATACGCAGTATTTT. It encodes CASSPLRDRDTDTQYF.

The chain carries TRBV28 and TRBJ1-6; 8 bases are a match to TRBD1. Germline-derived CDR1 and CDR2 are MDHEN and SYDVKM. The CDR3 has 19 amino acids. J lost 4 bases, V lost 2 bases, and 13 bases had no gene match. The CDR3 nucleotides are TGTGCCAGCAGTTTAAGGCTCGGGACAGGTCATCAATATAATTCACCCCTCCACTTT. This encodes CASSLRLGTGHQYNSPLHF.

The chain recombines TRBV27 with TRBJ2-5, with D maybe TRBD2 (5 bases). This CDR3 spans 15 amino acids. In germline, CDR1 is MNHEY, CDR2 SMNVEV (reference sequence). The V end lost 0 bases, the J end lost 1 base, and 9 bases lay between the germline ends. The CDR3 nucleotides are TGTGCCAGCAGTTTATCGTCTCGGGGCCAAGAGACCCAGTACTTC. Protein sequence: CASSLSSRGQETQYF.

The sample holds a few counts of this clonotype. This chain connects TRBV4-3 to TRBJ2-2; TRBD1 might be the D (6 bases). Trimming took 4 bases from V and 4 from J, leaving 7 bases between them. CDR1 and CDR2 from the germline V gene are LGHNA and YSLEER. This CDR3 spans 13 amino acids. The CDR3 bases are TGCGCCAGCAGCCCAGGGGTCACCGGGGAGCTGTTTTTT. Amino acid sequence: CASSPGVTGELFF.

Of note for this clonotype: A junction boundary mismatches the germline segment, possibly from a read error. The chain couples TRBV7-2 to TRBJ2-7; unclear D gene. The length of the CDR3 is 11 residues. In germline, CDR1 is SGHTA, CDR2 FQGNSA. The CDR3 region is CAISYSYEQYF. The CDR3 DNA reads as TGTGCCATCAGCTATTCCTACGAGCAGTACTTC.

The chain recombines TRBV28 with TRBJ2-1, with D perhaps matching TRBD1 (6 bases). Trimming cost V 5 bases and J 1 base, with 12 bases left between them. Per the germline V gene, CDR1 is MDHEN and CDR2 is SYDVKM. CDR3 length: 15 residues. The CDR3 DNA follows: TGTGCCAGCAGTCTCGACAGGCCTTCCTACAATGAGCAGTTCTTC. Its translation: CASSLDRPSYNEQFF.

This clonotype was recorded many times. The rearrangement joins TRBV6-6 to TRBJ2-3; no clear D. CDR3 length: 13 amino acids. V dropped 1 base and J dropped 4 bases, with 6 bases sitting between them. Germline-derived CDR1 and CDR2 are MNHNY and SVGAGI (reference sequence). CDR3 protein: CASSYYGADTQYF. As DNA, the CDR3 is TGTGCCAGCAGTTACTATGGTGCAGATACGCAGTATTTT.

This clonotype was seen a handful of times. The chain uses TRBV25-1 and TRBJ1-4, with no clear D. Germline V gene sequence: CDR1 MGHDK, CDR2 SYGVNS. Trimming removed 3 bases at V and 0 bases at J, with 11 bases between. This CDR3 is 16 amino acids long. In nucleotides, the CDR3 is TGTGCCAGCAGTGATTCCAGTAGAACAACTAATGAAAAACTGTTTTTT. Translating it yields CASSDSSRTTNEKLFF.

This clonotype has more than one count but fewer than ten. The chain couples TRBV7-9 to TRBJ2-2; 7 bases fit TRBD1. Germline CDR1 reads SEHNR; CDR2 reads FQNEAQ (reference sequence). The CDR3 sequence is 15 residues long. V was pared by 3 bases and J by 4 bases, with 5 bases of the junction left unmatched. The DNA for the CDR3 is TGTGCCAGCAGCTTCCGACAGGGCCCCACCGGGGAGCTGTTTTTT. Protein: CASSFRQGPTGELFF.

There are a few counts of this clonotype. The CDR3 nucleotides are TGTGCCAGCAGCGTAGATGACCTGAGGAACTATGGCTACACCTTC. Protein sequence: CASSVDDLRNYGYTF. The chain has TRBV9 and TRBJ1-2, with D unresolved. V dropped 0 bases and J dropped 2 bases, with 11 bases sitting between them. The germline CDR1 and CDR2 sequences are SGDLS and YYNGEE. This CDR3 is 15 amino acids long.